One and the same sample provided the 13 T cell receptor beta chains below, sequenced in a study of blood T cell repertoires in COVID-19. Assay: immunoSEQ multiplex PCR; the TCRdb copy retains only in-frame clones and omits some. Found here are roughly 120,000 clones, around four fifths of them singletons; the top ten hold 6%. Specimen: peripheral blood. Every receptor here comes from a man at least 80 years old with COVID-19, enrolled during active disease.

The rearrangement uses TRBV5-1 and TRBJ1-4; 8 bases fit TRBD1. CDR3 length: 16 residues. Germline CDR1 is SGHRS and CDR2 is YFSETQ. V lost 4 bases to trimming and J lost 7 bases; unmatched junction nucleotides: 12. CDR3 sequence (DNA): TGCGCCAGCAGCCTGGACCCGGACAGGGTGGCTGAAAAACTGTTTTTT. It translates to CASSLDPDRVAEKLFF.

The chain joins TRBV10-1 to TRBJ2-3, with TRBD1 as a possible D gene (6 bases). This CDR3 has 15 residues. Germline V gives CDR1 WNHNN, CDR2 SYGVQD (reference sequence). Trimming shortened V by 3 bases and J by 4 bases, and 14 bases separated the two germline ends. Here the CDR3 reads CASSEGGVRADTQYF. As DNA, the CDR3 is TGCGCCAGCAGTGAAGGGGGAGTACGGGCAGATACGCAGTATTTT.

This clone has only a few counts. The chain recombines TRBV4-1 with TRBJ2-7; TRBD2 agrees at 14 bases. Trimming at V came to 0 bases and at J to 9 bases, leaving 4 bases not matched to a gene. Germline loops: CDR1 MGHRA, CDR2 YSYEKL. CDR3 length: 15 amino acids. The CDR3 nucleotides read TGCGCCAGCAGCCAAGATGCGACTAGCGGGAGGGTGCAGTACTTC. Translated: CASSQDATSGRVQYF.

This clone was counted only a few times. CDR3 region: CASSPRLEAGPPNEQFF. CDR3 DNA: TGTGCCAGCAGCCCTCGCCTGGAAGCGGGACCCCCCAATGAGCAGTTCTTC. The gene calls are TRBV13 and TRBJ2-1; 7 bases agree with TRBD2. The CDR3 contains 17 residues. Germline loops: CDR1 PRHDT, CDR2 FYEKMQ (reference sequence). V shed 5 bases, J shed 6 bases, and the junction held 16 bases outside the gene matches.

This CDR3 is CASSWDRGTEAFF. In DNA form, the CDR3 reads TGTGCCAGCAGTTGGGACAGAGGCACTGAAGCTTTCTTT. V is TRBV7-9 and J is TRBJ1-1; 7 nucleotides agree with TRBD1. Per germline, CDR1 SEHNR and CDR2 FQNEAQ (reference sequence). Unmatched junction bases numbered 5, after V lost 6 bases and J lost 4 bases. CDR3 length equals 13 residues.

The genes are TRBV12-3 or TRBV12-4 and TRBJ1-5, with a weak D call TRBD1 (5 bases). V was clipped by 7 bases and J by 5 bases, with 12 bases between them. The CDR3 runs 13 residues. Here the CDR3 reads CASTRQSYQPQHF. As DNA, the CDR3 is TGTGCCAGCACCCGACAGTCATATCAGCCCCAGCATTTT.

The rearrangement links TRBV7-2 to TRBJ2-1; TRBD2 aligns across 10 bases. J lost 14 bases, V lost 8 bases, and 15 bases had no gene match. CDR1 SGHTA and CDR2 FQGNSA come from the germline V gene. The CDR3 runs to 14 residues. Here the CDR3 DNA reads TGTGCCAGCGGGGGCAGTGCGGGGACTAGCGTGAAGTTCTTC. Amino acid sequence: CASGGSAGTSVKFF.

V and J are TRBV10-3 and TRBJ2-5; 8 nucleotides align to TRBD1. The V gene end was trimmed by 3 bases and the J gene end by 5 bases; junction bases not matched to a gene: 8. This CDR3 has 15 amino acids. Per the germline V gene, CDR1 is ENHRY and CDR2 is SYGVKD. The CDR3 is CAISDQGARRETQYF. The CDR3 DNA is TGTGCCATCAGTGACCAGGGGGCGCGGCGGGAGACCCAGTACTTC.

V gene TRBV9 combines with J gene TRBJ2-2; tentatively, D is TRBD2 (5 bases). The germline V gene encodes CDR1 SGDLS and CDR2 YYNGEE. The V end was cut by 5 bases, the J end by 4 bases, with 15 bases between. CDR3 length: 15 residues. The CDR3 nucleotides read TGTGCCAGCAGGCCCGGGAACGTCGGCACCGGGGAGCTGTTTTTT. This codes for CASRPGNVGTGELFF.

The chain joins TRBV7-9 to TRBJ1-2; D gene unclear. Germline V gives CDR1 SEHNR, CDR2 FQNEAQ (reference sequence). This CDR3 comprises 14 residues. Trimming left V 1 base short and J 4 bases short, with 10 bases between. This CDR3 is CASSLGGQSYGYTF. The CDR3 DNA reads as TGTGCCAGCAGCTTAGGTGGGCAGAGCTATGGCTACACCTTC.

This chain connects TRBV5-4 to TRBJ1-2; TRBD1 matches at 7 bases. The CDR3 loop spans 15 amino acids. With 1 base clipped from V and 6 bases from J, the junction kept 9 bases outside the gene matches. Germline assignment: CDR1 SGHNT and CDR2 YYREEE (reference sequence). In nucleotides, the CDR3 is TGTGCCAGCAGCTTGCTCGAGGGGGCGCGGGATGGCTACACCTTC. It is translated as CASSLLEGARDGYTF.

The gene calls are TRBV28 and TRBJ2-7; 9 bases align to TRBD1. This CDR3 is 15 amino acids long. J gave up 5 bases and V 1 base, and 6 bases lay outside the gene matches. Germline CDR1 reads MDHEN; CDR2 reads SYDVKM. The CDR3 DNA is TGTGCCAGCAGTTTATTTGGGACAGGGATCCACGAGCAGTACTTC. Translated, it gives CASSLFGTGIHEQYF.

The CDR3 loop is CASSLSWSRRTQYF. As DNA, the CDR3 is TGTGCCAGCAGTTTAAGTTGGTCAAGGAGGACCCAGTACTTC. The rearrangement uses TRBV28 and TRBJ2-5; D remains ambiguous. CDR1 is MDHEN, CDR2 SYDVKM, per germline. The CDR3 is 14 amino acids. V was clipped by 2 bases and J by 7 bases, with 14 bases between them.